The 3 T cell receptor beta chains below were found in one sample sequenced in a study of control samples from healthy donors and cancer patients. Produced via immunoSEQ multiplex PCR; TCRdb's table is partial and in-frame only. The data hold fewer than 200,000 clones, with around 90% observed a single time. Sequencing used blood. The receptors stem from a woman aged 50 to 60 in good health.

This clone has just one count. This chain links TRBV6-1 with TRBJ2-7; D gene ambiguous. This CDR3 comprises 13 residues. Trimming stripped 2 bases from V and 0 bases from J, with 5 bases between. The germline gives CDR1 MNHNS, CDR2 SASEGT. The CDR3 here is CASSEYSSYEQYF. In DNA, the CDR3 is TGTGCCAGCAGTGAATATTCCTCCTACGAGCAGTACTTC.

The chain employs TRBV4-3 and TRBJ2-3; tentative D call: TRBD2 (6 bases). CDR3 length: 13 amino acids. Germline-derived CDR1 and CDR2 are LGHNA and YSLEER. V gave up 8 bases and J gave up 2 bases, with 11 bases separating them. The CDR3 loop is CASGRGYTDTQYF. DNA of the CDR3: TGCGCCAGCGGCCGGGGGTACACAGATACGCAGTATTTT.

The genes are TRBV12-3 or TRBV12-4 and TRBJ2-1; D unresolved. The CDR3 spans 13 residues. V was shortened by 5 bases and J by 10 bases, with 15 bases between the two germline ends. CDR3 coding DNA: TGTGCCAGCAGTCCCATGGCGGTCCTCGAGCAGTTCTTC. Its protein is CASSPMAVLEQFF.